This record concerns one T cell receptor beta chain sequence. Its matching antigen is unknown. This record comes from a study of cytomegalovirus exposure and HLA in healthy donors. Study observations and caveats: Reported performance of the classifier showed diagnosis of cytomegalovirus status with high specificity and sensitivity. After further analysis at a later stage, 15,000 to 20,000 TCR beta sequences were associated with HLA alleles at 0.05 false discovery rate.

It was with 60 Vbeta and 13 Jbeta primers that the PCR ran. Clones were sequenced by immunoSEQ multiplex PCR, and TCRdb holds only the in-frame ones, with some missing. Counted here are around 190,000 clones, around four fifths occurring once; the ten biggest clones make up about 1.7%. V gave up 3 bases and J gave up 7 bases; unmatched junction bases: 7. Germline V lookup: CDR1 MNHNS, CDR2 SASEGT. The CDR3 has 16 residues. The chain recombines TRBV6-1 with TRBJ2-1; TRBD2 agrees at 12 bases. This sequence was found in a man aged 40-49 years in good health and CMV-seropositive. The sample consisted of PBMCs. CDR3 sequence reads: CASSDPPSGRGNEQFF. The CDR3 nucleotides are TGTGCCAGCAGTGACCCCCCTAGCGGGAGGGGAAATGAGCAGTTCTTC.